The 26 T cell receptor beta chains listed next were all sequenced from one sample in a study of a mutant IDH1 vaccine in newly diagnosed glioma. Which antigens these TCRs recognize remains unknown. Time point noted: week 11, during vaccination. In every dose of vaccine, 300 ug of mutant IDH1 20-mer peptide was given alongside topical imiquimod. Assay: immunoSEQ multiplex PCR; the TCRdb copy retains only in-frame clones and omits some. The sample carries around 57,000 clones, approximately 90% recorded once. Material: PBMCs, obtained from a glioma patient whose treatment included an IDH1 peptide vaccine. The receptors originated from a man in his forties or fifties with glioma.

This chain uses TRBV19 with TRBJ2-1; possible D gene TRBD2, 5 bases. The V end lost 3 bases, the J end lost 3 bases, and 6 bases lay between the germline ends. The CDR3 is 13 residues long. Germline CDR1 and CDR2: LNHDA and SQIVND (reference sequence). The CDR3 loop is CASSIGNYNEQFF. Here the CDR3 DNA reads TGTGCCAGTAGTATCGGGAACTACAATGAGCAGTTCTTC.

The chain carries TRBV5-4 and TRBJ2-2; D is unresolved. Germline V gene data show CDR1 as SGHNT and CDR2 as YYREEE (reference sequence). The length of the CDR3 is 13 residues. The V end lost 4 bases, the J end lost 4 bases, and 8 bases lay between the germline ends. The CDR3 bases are TGTGCCAGCAGCCGACTGTTCACCGGGGAGCTGTTTTTT. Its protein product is CASSRLFTGELFF.

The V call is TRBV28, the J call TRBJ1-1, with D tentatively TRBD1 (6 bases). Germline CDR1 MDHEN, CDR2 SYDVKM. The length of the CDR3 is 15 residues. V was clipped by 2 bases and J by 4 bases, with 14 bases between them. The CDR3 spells CASSLKGVLATEAFF. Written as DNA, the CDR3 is TGTGCCAGCAGTTTAAAGGGGGTCCTAGCCACTGAAGCTTTCTTT.

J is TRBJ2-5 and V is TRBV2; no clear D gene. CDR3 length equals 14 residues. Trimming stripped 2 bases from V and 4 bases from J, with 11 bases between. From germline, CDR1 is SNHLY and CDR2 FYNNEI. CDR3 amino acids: CASSERYRGETQYF. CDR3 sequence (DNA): TGTGCCAGCAGTGAAAGGTACAGAGGAGAGACCCAGTACTTC.

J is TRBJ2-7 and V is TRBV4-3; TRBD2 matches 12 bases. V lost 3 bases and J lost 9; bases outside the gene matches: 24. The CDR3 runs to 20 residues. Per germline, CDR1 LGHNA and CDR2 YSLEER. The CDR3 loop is CASSQEIPLRASGGVHAQYF. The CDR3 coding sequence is TGCGCCAGCAGCCAGGAAATCCCTCTAAGGGCTAGCGGGGGGGTACATGCGCAGTACTTC.

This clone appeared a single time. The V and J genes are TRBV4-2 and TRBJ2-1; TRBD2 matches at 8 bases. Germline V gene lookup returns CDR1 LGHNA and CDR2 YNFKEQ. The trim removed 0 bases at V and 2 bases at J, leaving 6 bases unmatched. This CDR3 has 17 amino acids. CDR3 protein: CASSQERLAGTYNEQFF. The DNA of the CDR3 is TGTGCCAGCAGCCAAGAACGGCTAGCGGGCACCTACAATGAGCAGTTCTTC.

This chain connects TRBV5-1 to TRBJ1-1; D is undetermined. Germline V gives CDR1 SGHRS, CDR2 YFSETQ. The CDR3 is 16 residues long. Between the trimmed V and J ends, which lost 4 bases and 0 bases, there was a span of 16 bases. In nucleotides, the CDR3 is TGCGCCAGCAGCGATCAGGTGTCTCGGGTGAACACTGAAGCTTTCTTT. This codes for CASSDQVSRVNTEAFF.

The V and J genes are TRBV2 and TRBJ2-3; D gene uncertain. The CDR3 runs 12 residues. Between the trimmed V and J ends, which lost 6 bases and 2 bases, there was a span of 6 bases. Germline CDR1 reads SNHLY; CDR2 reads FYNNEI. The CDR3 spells CASRDNTDTQYF. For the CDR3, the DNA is TGTGCCAGCAGAGATAACACAGATACGCAGTATTTT. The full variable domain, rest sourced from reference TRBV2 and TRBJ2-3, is EPEVTQTPSHQVTQMGQEVILRCVPISNHLYFYWYRQILGQKVEFLVSFYNNEISEKSEIFDDQFSVERPDGSNFTLKIRSTKLEDSAMYFCASRDNTDTQYFGPGTRLTVL.

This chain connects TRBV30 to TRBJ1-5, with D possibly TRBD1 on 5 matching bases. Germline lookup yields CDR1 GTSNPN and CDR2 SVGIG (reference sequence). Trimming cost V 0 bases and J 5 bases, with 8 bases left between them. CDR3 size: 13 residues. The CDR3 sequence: CAWSVGVDQPQHF. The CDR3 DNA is TGTGCCTGGAGTGTAGGGGTTGATCAGCCCCAGCATTTT.

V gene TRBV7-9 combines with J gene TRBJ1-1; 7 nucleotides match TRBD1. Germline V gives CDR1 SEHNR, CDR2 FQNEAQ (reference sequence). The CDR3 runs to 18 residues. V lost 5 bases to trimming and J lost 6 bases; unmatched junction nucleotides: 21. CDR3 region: CASSIRTGGGVSVAEAFF. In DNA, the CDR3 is TGTGCCAGCAGCATCAGGACAGGCGGCGGGGTATCTGTAGCTGAAGCTTTCTTT.

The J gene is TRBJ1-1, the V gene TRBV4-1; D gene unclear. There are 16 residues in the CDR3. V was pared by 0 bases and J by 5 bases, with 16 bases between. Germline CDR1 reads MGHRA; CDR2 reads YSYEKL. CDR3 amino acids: CASSQDLDRSGTEAFF. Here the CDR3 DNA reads TGCGCCAGCAGCCAAGATTTGGATCGCTCGGGGACTGAAGCTTTCTTT.

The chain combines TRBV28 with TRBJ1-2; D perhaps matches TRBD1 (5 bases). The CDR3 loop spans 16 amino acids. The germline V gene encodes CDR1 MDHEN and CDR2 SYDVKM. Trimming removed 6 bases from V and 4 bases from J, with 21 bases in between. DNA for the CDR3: TGTGCCAGCAGCCCCGAGGGGAGGGGCGGGTCCTATGGCTACACCTTC. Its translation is CASSPEGRGGSYGYTF.

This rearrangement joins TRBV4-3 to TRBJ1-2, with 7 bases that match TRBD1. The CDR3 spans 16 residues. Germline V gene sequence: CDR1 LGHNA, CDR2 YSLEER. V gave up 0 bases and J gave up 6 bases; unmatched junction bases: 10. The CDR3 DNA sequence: TGCGCCAGCAGCCAAGATCTTCGAGGGGGCTCTGATGGCTACACCTTC. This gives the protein CASSQDLRGGSDGYTF.

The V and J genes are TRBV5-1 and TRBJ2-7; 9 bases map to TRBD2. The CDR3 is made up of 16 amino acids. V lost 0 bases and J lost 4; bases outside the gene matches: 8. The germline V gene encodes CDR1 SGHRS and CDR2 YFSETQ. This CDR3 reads CASSLERGAGGYEQYF. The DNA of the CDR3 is TGCGCCAGCAGCTTGGAGCGGGGAGCGGGAGGATACGAGCAGTACTTC.

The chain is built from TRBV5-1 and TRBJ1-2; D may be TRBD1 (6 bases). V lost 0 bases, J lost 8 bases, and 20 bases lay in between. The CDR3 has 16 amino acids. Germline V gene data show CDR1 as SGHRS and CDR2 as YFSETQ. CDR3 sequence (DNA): TGCGCCAGCAGCTTGGAAGTTCTGGGGGCAGGTACGGGCTACACCTTC. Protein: CASSLEVLGAGTGYTF.

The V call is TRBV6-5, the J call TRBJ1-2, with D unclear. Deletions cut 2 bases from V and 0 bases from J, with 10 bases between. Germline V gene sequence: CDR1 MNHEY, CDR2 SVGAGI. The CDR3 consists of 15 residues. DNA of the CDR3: TGTGCCAGCAGTTACCTACGCGGGACTAACTATGGCTACACCTTC. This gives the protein CASSYLRGTNYGYTF.

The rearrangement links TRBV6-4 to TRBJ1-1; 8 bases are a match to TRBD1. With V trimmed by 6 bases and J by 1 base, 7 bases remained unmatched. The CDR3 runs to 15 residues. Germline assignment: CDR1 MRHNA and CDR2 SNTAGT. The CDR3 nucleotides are TGTGCCAGCAGGGACCACGACAGGGGGAACACTGAAGCTTTCTTT. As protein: CASRDHDRGNTEAFF.

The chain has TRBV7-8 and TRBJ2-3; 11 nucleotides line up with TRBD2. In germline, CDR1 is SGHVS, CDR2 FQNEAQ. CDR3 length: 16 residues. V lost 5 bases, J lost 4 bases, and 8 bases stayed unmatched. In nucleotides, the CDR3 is TGTGCCAGCAGCGTCAAACTAGCGGGAGTTGCAGATACGCAGTATTTT. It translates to CASSVKLAGVADTQYF.

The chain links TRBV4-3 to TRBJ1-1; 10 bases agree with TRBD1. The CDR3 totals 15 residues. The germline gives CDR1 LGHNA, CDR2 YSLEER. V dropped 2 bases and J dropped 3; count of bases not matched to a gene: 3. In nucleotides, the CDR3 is TGCGCCAGCAGCCAACGGACAGGGGGGCACACTGAAGCTTTCTTT. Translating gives CASSQRTGGHTEAFF.

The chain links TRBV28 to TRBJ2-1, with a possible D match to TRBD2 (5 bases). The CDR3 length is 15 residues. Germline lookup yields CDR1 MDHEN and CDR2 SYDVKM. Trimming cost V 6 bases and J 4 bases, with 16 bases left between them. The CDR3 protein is CASSLDGLPYNEQFF. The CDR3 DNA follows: TGTGCCAGCAGCCTAGACGGACTGCCATACAATGAGCAGTTCTTC.

The CDR3 DNA sequence: TGTGCCAGCAGCCCCCACCCCCTCGCGTTAACCGGGGAGCTGTTTTTT. Protein: CASSPHPLALTGELFF. This rearrangement joins TRBV5-6 to TRBJ2-2; unclear D gene. V dropped 4 bases and J dropped 5 bases, with 18 bases sitting between them. The germline CDR1 and CDR2 sequences are SGHDT and YYEEEE. This CDR3 spans 16 amino acids.

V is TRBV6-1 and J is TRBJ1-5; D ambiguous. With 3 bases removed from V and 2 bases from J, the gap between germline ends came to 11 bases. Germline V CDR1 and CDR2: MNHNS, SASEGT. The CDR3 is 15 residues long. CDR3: CASSDQLGGNQPQHF. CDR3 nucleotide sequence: TGTGCCAGCAGTGATCAACTCGGGGGCAATCAGCCCCAGCATTTT.

In nucleotides, the CDR3 is TGTGCCAGCAAAAAACGGGGACAGGGGTCCGGGGAGCTGTTTTTT. Translated, it gives CASKKRGQGSGELFF. V and J are TRBV2 and TRBJ2-2; 10 nucleotides align to TRBD1. The CDR3 totals 15 residues. The junction had 8 bases not matched to a gene; V was cut back by 7 bases and J by 6 bases. CDR1 SNHLY and CDR2 FYNNEI come from the germline V gene.

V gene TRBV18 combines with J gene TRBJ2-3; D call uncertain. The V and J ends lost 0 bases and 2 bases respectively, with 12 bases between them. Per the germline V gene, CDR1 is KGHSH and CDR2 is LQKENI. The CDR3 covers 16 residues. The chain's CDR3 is CASSPPIRRHTDTQYF. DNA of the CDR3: TGTGCCAGCTCACCACCGATCAGGCGACACACAGATACGCAGTATTTT. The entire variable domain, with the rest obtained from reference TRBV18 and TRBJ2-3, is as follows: NAGVMQNPRHLVRRRGQEARLRCSPMKGHSHVYWYRQLPEEGLKFMVYLQKENIIDESGMPKERFSAEFPKEGPSILRIQQVVRGDSAAYFCASSPPIRRHTDTQYFGPGTRLTVL.

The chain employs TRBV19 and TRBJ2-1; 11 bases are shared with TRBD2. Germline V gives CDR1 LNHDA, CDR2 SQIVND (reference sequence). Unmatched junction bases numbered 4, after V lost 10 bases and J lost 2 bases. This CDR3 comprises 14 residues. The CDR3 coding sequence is TGTGCCATCGGACTAGCGGGTGCCTACAATGAGCAGTTCTTC. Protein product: CAIGLAGAYNEQFF.

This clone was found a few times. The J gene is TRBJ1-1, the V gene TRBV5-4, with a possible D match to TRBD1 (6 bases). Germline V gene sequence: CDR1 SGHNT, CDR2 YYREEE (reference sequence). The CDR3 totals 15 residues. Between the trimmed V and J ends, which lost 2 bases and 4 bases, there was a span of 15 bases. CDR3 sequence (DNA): TGTGCCAGCAGCTTAAAACAGGGATTACCCACTGAAGCTTTCTTT. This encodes CASSLKQGLPTEAFF.